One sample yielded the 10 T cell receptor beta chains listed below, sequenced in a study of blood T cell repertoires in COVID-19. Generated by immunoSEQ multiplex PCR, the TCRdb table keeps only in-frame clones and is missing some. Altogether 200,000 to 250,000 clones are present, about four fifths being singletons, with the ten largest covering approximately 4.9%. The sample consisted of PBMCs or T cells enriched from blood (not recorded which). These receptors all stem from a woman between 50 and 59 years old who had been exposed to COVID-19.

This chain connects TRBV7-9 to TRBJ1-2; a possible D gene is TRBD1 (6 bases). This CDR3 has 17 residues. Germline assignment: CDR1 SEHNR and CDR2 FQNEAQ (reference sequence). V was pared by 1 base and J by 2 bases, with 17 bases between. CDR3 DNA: TGTGCCAGCAGCTTAGAAGCGTTCCAGGGGTTGAACTATGGCTACACCTTC. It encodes CASSLEAFQGLNYGYTF.

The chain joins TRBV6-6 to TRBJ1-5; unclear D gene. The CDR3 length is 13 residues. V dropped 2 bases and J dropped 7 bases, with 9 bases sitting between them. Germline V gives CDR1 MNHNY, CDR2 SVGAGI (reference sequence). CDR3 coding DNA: TGTGCCAGCAGTTACAGGGAGAGCCAGCCCCAGCATTTT. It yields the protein CASSYRESQPQHF.

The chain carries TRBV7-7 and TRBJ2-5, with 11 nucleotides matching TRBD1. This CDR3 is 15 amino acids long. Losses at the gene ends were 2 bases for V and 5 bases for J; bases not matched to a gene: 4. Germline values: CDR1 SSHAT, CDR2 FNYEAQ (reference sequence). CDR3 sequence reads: CASSLSDRGQETQYF. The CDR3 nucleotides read TGTGCCAGCAGCTTATCGGACAGGGGGCAGGAGACCCAGTACTTC.

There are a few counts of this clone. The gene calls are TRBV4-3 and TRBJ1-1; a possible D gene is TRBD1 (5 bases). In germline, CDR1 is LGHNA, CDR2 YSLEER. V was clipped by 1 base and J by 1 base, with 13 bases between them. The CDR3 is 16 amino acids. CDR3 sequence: CASSQGQGRRNTEAFF. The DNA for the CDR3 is TGCGCCAGCAGCCAAGGGCAGGGAAGAAGGAACACTGAAGCTTTCTTT.

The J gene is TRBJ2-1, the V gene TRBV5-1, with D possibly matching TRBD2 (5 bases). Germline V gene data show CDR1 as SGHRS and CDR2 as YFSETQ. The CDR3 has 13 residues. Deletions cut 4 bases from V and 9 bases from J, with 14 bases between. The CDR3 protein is CASSITSSSEQFF. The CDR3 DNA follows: TGCGCCAGCAGCATAACTAGTTCCAGTGAGCAGTTCTTC.

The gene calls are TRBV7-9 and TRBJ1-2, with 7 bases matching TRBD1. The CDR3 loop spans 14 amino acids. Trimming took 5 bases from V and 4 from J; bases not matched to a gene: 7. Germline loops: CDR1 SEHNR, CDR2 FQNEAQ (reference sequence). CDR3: CASSQRQGTYGYTF. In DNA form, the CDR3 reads TGTGCCAGCAGCCAGCGACAGGGAACCTATGGCTACACCTTC.

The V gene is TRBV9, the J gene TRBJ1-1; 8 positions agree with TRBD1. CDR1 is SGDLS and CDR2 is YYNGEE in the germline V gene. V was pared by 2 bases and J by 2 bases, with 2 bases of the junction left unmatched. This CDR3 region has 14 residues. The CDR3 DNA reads TGTGCCAGCAGCGTGACAGGGGTTAACACTGAAGCTTTCTTT. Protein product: CASSVTGVNTEAFF.

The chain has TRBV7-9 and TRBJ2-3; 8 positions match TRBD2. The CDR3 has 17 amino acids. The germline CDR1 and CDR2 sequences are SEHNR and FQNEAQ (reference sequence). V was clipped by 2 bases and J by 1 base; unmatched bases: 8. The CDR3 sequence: CASSLRAGGSGTDTQYF. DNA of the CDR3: TGTGCCAGCAGCTTAAGGGCGGGGGGTAGTGGCACAGATACGCAGTATTTT.

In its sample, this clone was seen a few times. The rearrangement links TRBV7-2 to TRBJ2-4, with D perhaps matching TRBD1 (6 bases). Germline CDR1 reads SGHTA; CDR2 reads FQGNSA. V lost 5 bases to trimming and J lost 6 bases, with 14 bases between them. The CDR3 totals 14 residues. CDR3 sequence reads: CASSEQGGGNIQYF. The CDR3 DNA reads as TGTGCCAGCAGCGAACAGGGCGGAGGAAACATTCAGTACTTC.

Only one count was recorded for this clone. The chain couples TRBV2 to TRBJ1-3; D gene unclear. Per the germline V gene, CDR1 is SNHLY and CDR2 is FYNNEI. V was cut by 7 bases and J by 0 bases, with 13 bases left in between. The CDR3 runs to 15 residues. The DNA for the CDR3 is TGTGCCAGCACTCCGGGAGCATACTCTGGAAACACCATATATTTT. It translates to CASTPGAYSGNTIYF.